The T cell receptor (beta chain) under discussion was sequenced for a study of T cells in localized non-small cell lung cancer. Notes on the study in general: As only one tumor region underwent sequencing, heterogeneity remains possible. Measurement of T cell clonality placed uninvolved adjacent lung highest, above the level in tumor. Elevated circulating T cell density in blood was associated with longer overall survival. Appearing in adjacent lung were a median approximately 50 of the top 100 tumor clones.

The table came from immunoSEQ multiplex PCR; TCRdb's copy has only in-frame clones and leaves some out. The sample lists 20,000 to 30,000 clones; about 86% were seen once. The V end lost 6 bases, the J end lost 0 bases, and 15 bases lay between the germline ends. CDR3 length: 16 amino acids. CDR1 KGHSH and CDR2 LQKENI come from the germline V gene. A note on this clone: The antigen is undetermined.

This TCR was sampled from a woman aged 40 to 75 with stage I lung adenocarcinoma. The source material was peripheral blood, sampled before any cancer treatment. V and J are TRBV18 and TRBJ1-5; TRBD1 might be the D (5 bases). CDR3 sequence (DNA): TGTGCCAGCTCCCTTACGACAGTTGATAGCAATCAGCCCCAGCATTTT. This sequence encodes CASSLTTVDSNQPQHF.